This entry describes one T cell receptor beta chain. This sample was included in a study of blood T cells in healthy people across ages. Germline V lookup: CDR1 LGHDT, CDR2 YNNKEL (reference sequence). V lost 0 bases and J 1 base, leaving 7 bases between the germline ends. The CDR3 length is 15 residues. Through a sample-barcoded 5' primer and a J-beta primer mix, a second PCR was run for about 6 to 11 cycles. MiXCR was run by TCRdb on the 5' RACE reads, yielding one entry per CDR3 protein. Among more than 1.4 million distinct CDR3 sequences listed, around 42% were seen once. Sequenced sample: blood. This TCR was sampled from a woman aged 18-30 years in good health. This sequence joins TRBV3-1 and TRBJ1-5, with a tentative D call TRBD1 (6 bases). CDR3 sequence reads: CASSQDGQSNQPQHF. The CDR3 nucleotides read TGTGCCAGCAGCCAAGACGGACAGAGCAATCAGCCCCAGCATTTT.